Listed here are 13 T cell receptor beta chains from one sample, sequenced in a study of control samples from healthy donors and cancer patients. The protocol was immunoSEQ multiplex PCR, while the TCRdb copy is restricted to in-frame clones and leaves out a portion. The table has tens of thousands of clones, around 95% seen once; the top ten hold around 4%. The sample comprised blood. The source is a man in his thirties or forties in good health.

The chain couples TRBV5-1 to TRBJ2-7, with D perhaps given as TRBD1 or TRBD2 (5 bases each). Per germline, CDR1 SGHRS and CDR2 YFSETQ. V shed 1 base and J shed 1 base, with 9 bases lying between them. CDR3 length: 14 residues. The CDR3 DNA follows: TGCGCCAGCAGCTTGCGAGGGGCTTCCTACGAGCAGTACTTC. This translates into CASSLRGASYEQYF.

The genes are TRBV25-1 and TRBJ1-5; possible D gene TRBD1, 5 bases. Trimming took off 3 bases at V and 3 bases at J, with 12 bases between the two ends. Germline V gene sequence: CDR1 MGHDK, CDR2 SYGVNS. The CDR3 contains 15 residues. This CDR3 reads CASSDGGLSNQPQHF. CDR3 bases: TGTGCCAGCAGTGACGGGGGACTATCCAATCAGCCCCAGCATTTT. Full variable domain (rest looked up from reference TRBV25-1 and TRBJ1-5): EADIYQTPRYLVIGTGKKITLECSQTMGHDKMYWYQQDPGMELHLIHYSYGVNSTEKGDLSSESTVSRIRTEHFPLTLESARPSHTSQYLCASSDGGLSNQPQHFGDGTRLSIL.

The chain has TRBV29-1 and TRBJ1-1; TRBD1 aligns across 9 bases. The CDR3 is 14 residues long. Germline V gene sequence: CDR1 SQVTM, CDR2 ANQGSEA. Germline trimming cut 2 bases from V and 4 bases from J; bases unmatched to any gene: 5. The CDR3 DNA reads as TGCAGCGTTGAAACAGGGGGCGCAGCCACTGAAGCTTTCTTT. It encodes CSVETGGAATEAFF. Combining the CDR3 with reference TRBV29-1 and TRBJ1-1 gives the whole variable domain SAVISQKPSRDICQRGTSLTIQCQVDSQVTMMFWYRQQPGQSLTLIATANQGSEATYESGFVIDKFPISRPNLTFSTLTVSNMSPEDSSIYLCSVETGGAATEAFFGQGTRLTVV.

V and J are TRBV2 and TRBJ2-2; D is unresolved. V shed 3 bases and J shed 0 bases, with 8 bases lying between them. Per germline, CDR1 SNHLY and CDR2 FYNNEI. The CDR3 spans 15 residues. The CDR3 DNA sequence: TGTGCCAGCAGTGAGAACGCCCCGAACACCGGGGAGCTGTTTTTT. Its translation: CASSENAPNTGELFF.

The chain links TRBV11-2 to TRBJ2-3, with D possibly TRBD1 on 6 matching bases. Trimming took 0 bases from V and 1 from J, leaving 23 bases between them. The CDR3 contains 20 residues. Germline-derived CDR1 and CDR2 are SGHAT and FQNNGV. CDR3 sequence (DNA): TGTGCCAGCAGCTTAGAATTCGATTTTTCAGGGGCGGTCGGCACAGATACGCAGTATTTT. Amino acids: CASSLEFDFSGAVGTDTQYF. The whole variable domain, filled in from reference TRBV11-2 and TRBJ2-3, reads EAGVAQSPRYKIIEKRQSVAFWCNPISGHATLYWYQQILGQGPKLLIQFQNNGVVDDSQLPKDRFSAERLKGVDSTLKIQPAKLEDSAVYLCASSLEFDFSGAVGTDTQYFGPGTRLTVL.

This chain connects TRBV19 to TRBJ1-6; D unresolved. The CDR3 contains 15 residues. CDR1 and CDR2 (germline): LNHDA, SQIVND (reference sequence). V was pared by 9 bases and J by 0 bases, with 12 bases between. The CDR3 DNA reads TGTGCCAGCCAGCCCCCGGGCTCCTATAATTCACCCCTCCACTTT. Its protein is CASQPPGSYNSPLHF.

Only one count was recorded for this clone. The chain employs TRBV7-9 and TRBJ1-2; D remains ambiguous. The V end lost 3 bases, the J end lost 1 base, and 9 bases lay between the germline ends. CDR1 SEHNR and CDR2 FQNEAQ come from the germline V gene (reference sequence). The CDR3 is 14 residues long. CDR3 nucleotide sequence: TGTGCCAGCAGCTTGGAGGGAAGTAACTATGGCTACACCTTC. Translated, it gives CASSLEGSNYGYTF.

The chain joins TRBV10-3 to TRBJ1-5; 8 positions match TRBD1. J gave up 7 bases and V 9 bases, and 11 bases lay outside the gene matches. CDR3 length: 14 amino acids. Per germline, CDR1 ENHRY and CDR2 SYGVKD. The CDR3: CAIQTGEVGQPQHF. The CDR3 DNA is TGTGCCATTCAGACAGGGGAAGTAGGGCAGCCCCAGCATTTT.

The rearrangement links TRBV10-2 to TRBJ2-7; 8 bases align to TRBD1. V shed 6 bases, J shed 4 bases, and the junction held 5 bases outside the gene matches. Germline V gene sequence: CDR1 WSHSY, CDR2 SAAADI. The CDR3 runs 13 residues. Here the CDR3 reads CASRRDRTYEQYF. CDR3 sequence (DNA): TGCGCCAGCAGAAGGGACAGGACTTACGAGCAGTACTTC.

The chain joins TRBV28 to TRBJ2-7; weak D call: TRBD1 (5 bases). Looked up from germline, CDR1 is MDHEN and CDR2 is SYDVKM. The V end was cut by 3 bases, the J end by 11 bases, with 17 bases between. The CDR3 contains 13 residues. The CDR3 sequence: CASSFGATPKKYF. DNA for the CDR3: TGTGCCAGCAGTTTTGGGGCCACCCCCAAAAAGTACTTC. The entire variable domain, with the rest obtained from reference TRBV28 and TRBJ2-7, is as follows: DVKVTQSSRYLVKRTGEKVFLECVQDMDHENMFWYRQDPGLGLRLIYFSYDVKMKEKGDIPEGYSVSREKKERFSLILESASTNQTSMYLCASSFGATPKKYFGPGTRLTVT.

The chain joins TRBV7-9 to TRBJ2-7; D gene unclear. Germline CDR1 reads SEHNR; CDR2 reads FQNEAQ (reference sequence). Trimming removed 5 bases from V and 5 bases from J, with 13 bases in between. The CDR3 is 13 amino acids. CDR3 sequence reads: CASSPIGPHEQYF. CDR3 DNA: TGTGCCAGCAGCCCCATCGGACCACACGAGCAGTACTTC.

The V and J genes are TRBV27 and TRBJ2-2, with D uncertain. The CDR3 contains 15 residues. From germline, CDR1 is MNHEY and CDR2 SMNVEV (reference sequence). V shed 5 bases and J shed 2 bases, with 12 bases lying between them. The CDR3 sequence: CASSMFGGNTGELFF. The CDR3 DNA sequence: TGTGCCAGCAGTATGTTCGGCGGAAACACCGGGGAGCTGTTTTTT.

The chain recombines TRBV5-1 with TRBJ1-2; D uncertain. The CDR3 sequence is 11 residues long. CDR1 SGHRS and CDR2 YFSETQ come from the germline V gene. Trimming shortened V by 3 bases and J by 8 bases, and 8 bases separated the two germline ends. This CDR3 is CASSYGEGYTF. DNA for the CDR3: TGCGCCAGCAGCTACGGGGAAGGCTACACCTTC.